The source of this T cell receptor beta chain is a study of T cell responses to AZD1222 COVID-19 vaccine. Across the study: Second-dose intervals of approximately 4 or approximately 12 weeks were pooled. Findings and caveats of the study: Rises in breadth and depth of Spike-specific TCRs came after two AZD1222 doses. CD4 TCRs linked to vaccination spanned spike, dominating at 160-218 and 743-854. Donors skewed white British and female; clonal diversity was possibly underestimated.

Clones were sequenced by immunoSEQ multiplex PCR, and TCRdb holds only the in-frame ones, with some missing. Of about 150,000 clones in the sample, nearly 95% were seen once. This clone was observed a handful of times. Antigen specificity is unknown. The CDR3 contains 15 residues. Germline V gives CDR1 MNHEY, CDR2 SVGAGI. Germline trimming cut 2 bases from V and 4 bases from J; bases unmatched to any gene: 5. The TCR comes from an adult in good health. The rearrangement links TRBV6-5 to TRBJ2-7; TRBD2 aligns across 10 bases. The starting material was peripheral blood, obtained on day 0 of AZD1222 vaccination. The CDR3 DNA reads TGTGCCAGCAGTTACCTAGCGGGAGCGGTTTACGAGCAGTACTTC. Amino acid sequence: CASSYLAGAVYEQYF.